The 24 T cell receptor beta chains in this list originate from one sample, sequenced in a study of T cell clonotyping in hematopoietic cell transplantation (dated by TCRdb to about 2021). Library generation was performed with the immunoSEQ multiplex PCR assay. This is the immuneACCESS table as TCRdb keeps it, with only in-frame sequences that have V and J called. A part of the clones is gone; compared with another copy, unresolved V genes explain less than half, and the rest is unexplained. This sample lists 35,000 to 45,000 clones; roughly 96% were detected once. Of the sample, about 1.5% falls within the top ten clones. The sample's time point label, decoded: recipient sample about 28 days before transplant, after cytoreduction. The sample in question was peripheral blood mononuclear cells, obtained before stem cell transplant. Source of these receptors: a man in his forties with chronic myeloid leukemia. Some clones in this sample may be carry-over from other donors' samples.

The chain carries TRBV7-2 and TRBJ2-4; possible D gene TRBD2, 5 bases. This CDR3 is built from 13 residues. The V gene lost 3 bases and the J gene lost 5 bases, with 8 bases spanning the gap. Germline lookup yields CDR1 SGHTA and CDR2 FQGNSA. The CDR3 DNA sequence: TGTGCCAGCAGCTTTTTCGGGGAAAACATTCAGTACTTC. Encoded protein: CASSFFGENIQYF.

This clone was detected once. The rearrangement joins TRBV7-8 to TRBJ2-2; D call uncertain. The germline gives CDR1 SGHVS, CDR2 FQNEAQ. This CDR3 has 15 amino acids. V was shortened by 2 bases and J by 0 bases, with 7 bases between the two germline ends. This CDR3 is CASSLKRPNTGELFF. CDR3 nucleotides: TGTGCCAGCAGCTTAAAACGACCGAACACCGGGGAGCTGTTTTTT.

The rearrangement uses TRBV6-5 and TRBJ1-3, with D hard to call. The CDR3 is 14 residues long. The V and J ends lost 7 bases and 4 bases respectively, with 14 bases between them. Germline lookup yields CDR1 MNHEY and CDR2 SVGAGI. The CDR3 loop is CASTETELGNTIYF. For the CDR3, the DNA is TGTGCCAGCACCGAAACAGAGCTAGGAAACACCATATATTTT.

This clone has just one count. The chain has TRBV6-6 and TRBJ1-5; D is unresolved. V was pared by 5 bases and J by 5 bases, with 7 bases between. The CDR3 consists of 12 residues. Germline V lookup: CDR1 MNHNY, CDR2 SVGAGI (reference sequence). CDR3 coding DNA: TGTGCCAGCAGTCCGCCCGATCAGCCCCAGCATTTT. The encoded protein is CASSPPDQPQHF.

This sequence joins TRBV5-1 and TRBJ2-2; 8 bases are a match to TRBD1. The CDR3 sequence is 16 residues long. From germline, CDR1 is SGHRS and CDR2 YFSETQ. V trimming: 3 bases; J trimming: 2 bases; junction bases outside the gene matches: 6. The chain's CDR3 is CASSSATGGNTGELFF. In DNA form, the CDR3 reads TGCGCCAGCAGCTCGGCTACAGGGGGTAACACCGGGGAGCTGTTTTTT.

This chain joins TRBV4-3 and TRBJ1-6, with a possible D match to TRBD1 (6 bases). From germline, CDR1 is LGHNA and CDR2 YSLEER. This CDR3 has 16 residues. The ends were cut back, 0 bases at V and 11 bases at J, with 17 bases in the middle. The CDR3: CASSQDTQGSFAPLHF. CDR3 bases: TGCGCCAGCAGCCAAGACACCCAGGGGAGTTTTGCACCCCTCCACTTT.

The V gene is TRBV28, the J gene TRBJ1-6; 9 bases agree with TRBD1. This CDR3 has 15 amino acids. The germline gives CDR1 MDHEN, CDR2 SYDVKM. Trimming at V came to 3 bases and at J to 7 bases, leaving 4 bases not matched to a gene. The CDR3: CASSFRQGVNSPLHF. The CDR3 DNA is TGTGCCAGCAGTTTCCGACAGGGGGTAAATTCACCCCTCCACTTT.

The chain couples TRBV9 to TRBJ2-5, with D hard to call. Germline lookup yields CDR1 SGDLS and CDR2 YYNGEE. CDR3 length equals 14 residues. V lost 0 bases and J lost 5, with 11 bases in between. The CDR3 DNA reads TGTGCCAGCAGCGTAGGGCAGGTGGGGGAGACCCAGTACTTC. This sequence encodes CASSVGQVGETQYF. Full variable domain (rest looked up from reference TRBV9 and TRBJ2-5): DSGVTQTPKHLITATGQRVTLRCSPRSGDLSVYWYQQSLDQGLQFLIQYYNGEERAKGNILERFSAQQFPDLHSELNLSSLELGDSALYFCASSVGQVGETQYFGPGTRLLVL.

The chain links TRBV6-6 to TRBJ2-5; D perhaps matches TRBD2 (6 bases). From germline, CDR1 is MNHNY and CDR2 SVGAGI (reference sequence). The CDR3 is 14 residues long. V lost 2 bases, J lost 0 bases, and 7 bases lay in between. Here the CDR3 reads CASSYAGNQETQYF. For the CDR3, the DNA is TGTGCCAGCAGTTACGCGGGAAACCAAGAGACCCAGTACTTC.

A single count supports this clone. This chain connects TRBV5-1 to TRBJ1-1, with 10 bases that match TRBD1. The CDR3 loop spans 12 amino acids. The junction had 3 bases not matched to a gene; V was cut back by 4 bases and J by 9 bases. The V gene's germline CDR1 is SGHRS and CDR2 YFSETQ. The DNA of the CDR3 is TGCGCCAGCAGCCGGGACAGGGGTAAAGCTTTCTTT. Amino acids: CASSRDRGKAFF.

The V call is TRBV4-1, the J call TRBJ1-5; D might be TRBD1 (6 bases). The CDR3 runs to 18 residues. The V and J ends lost 4 bases and 0 bases respectively, with 19 bases between them. Per the germline V gene, CDR1 is MGHRA and CDR2 is YSYEKL. CDR3 region: CASSPRGRGSPSNQPQHF. DNA for the CDR3: TGCGCCAGCAGCCCCCGAGGCAGGGGTTCCCCTAGCAATCAGCCCCAGCATTTT.

The chain employs TRBV2 and TRBJ2-7; no clear D. Germline V gives CDR1 SNHLY, CDR2 FYNNEI. V was clipped by 3 bases and J by 0 bases, with 3 bases between them. The CDR3 covers 12 residues. CDR3 region: CASSEGSYEQYF. CDR3 bases: TGTGCCAGCAGTGAGGGCTCCTACGAGCAGTACTTC.

This clone came up once. The chain links TRBV10-3 to TRBJ2-3, with 7 bases matching TRBD2. Germline assignment: CDR1 ENHRY and CDR2 SYGVKD. The length of the CDR3 is 13 residues. After removal of 6 bases from V and 3 bases from J, the junction contained 3 bases not matched to a gene. The CDR3 loop reads CAIRRGTTDTQYF. CDR3 coding DNA: TGTGCCATCAGGCGGGGGACTACAGATACGCAGTATTTT.

The CDR3 sequence: CASSQVRGAADEKLFF. The CDR3 DNA is TGCGCCAGCAGCCAAGTCCGAGGGGCAGCAGATGAAAAACTGTTTTTT. The chain couples TRBV4-1 to TRBJ1-4, with D possibly being TRBD1 (5 bases). The V end lost 1 base, the J end lost 6 bases, and 15 bases lay between the germline ends. Germline assignment: CDR1 MGHRA and CDR2 YSYEKL. There are 16 residues in the CDR3.

The chain is built from TRBV30 and TRBJ1-6; TRBD1 is a possible D gene (5 bases). Germline V CDR1 and CDR2: GTSNPN, SVGIG (reference sequence). Trimming left V 5 bases short and J 11 bases short, with 19 bases between. This CDR3 is built from 14 residues. The CDR3 is CAWGREGRNTPLHF. CDR3 in DNA: TGTGCCTGGGGACGAGAGGGGAGGAATACACCCCTCCACTTT.

The genes are TRBV28 and TRBJ2-2, with D possibly TRBD1 on 5 matching bases. From germline, CDR1 is MDHEN and CDR2 SYDVKM. CDR3 length: 15 residues. With 2 bases removed from V and 5 bases from J, the gap between germline ends came to 12 bases. The CDR3 region is CASSLPQDTTGELFF. CDR3 nucleotides: TGTGCCAGCAGTTTACCGCAGGACACGACCGGGGAGCTGTTTTTT.

V usage is TRBV6-1 and J usage is TRBJ2-7; no clear D. CDR3 length: 10 amino acids. Germline CDR1 is MNHNS and CDR2 is SASEGT. V lost 3 bases and J 3 bases, leaving 0 bases between the germline ends. The CDR3 region is CASSDYEQYF. In DNA form, the CDR3 reads TGTGCCAGCAGTGACTACGAGCAGTACTTC.

The rearrangement links TRBV19 to TRBJ2-3; TRBD2 matches 8 bases. CDR3 length: 15 residues. Germline CDR1 is LNHDA and CDR2 is SQIVND (reference sequence). After removal of 3 bases from V and 2 bases from J, the junction contained 4 bases not matched to a gene. The CDR3 region has the DNA TGTGCCAGTAGTATTAACGGGGGGGCCACAGATACGCAGTATTTT. It is translated as CASSINGGATDTQYF.

The chain combines TRBV25-1 with TRBJ2-7; D uncertain. The germline V and J ends were trimmed by 1 base and 2 bases, with 6 bases remaining between them. CDR3 length: 13 residues. The germline V gene has CDR1 MGHDK and CDR2 SYGVNS. The CDR3 coding sequence is TGTGCCAGCAGTGAATGGGTAGCCTACGAGCAGTACTTC. It is translated as CASSEWVAYEQYF.

V gene TRBV6-5 combines with J gene TRBJ2-7; the D gene is possibly TRBD2 (5 bases). CDR1 MNHEY and CDR2 SVGAGI come from the germline V gene. There are 14 residues in the CDR3. V shed 4 bases and J shed 3 bases, with 13 bases lying between them. The CDR3 coding sequence is TGTGCCAGCAGTTCCCACAGTGGACTCTACGAGCAGTACTTC. Translating gives CASSSHSGLYEQYF.

With regard to this clone: One end of the junction fails to match germline, which may point to a read error. The gene calls are TRBV5-1 and TRBJ1-1, with 9 bases matching TRBD1. This CDR3 comprises 15 residues. Germline values: CDR1 SGHRS, CDR2 YFSETQ. Here the CDR3 reads CASTLDRGGNTEAFF. CDR3 nucleotide sequence: TGCGCCAGCACCTTGGACAGGGGAGGGAACACTGAAGCTTTCTTT.

The CDR3: CATAYSEDTTGELFF. The CDR3 bases are TGTGCCACTGCCTACTCTGAGGACACCACCGGGGAGCTGTTTTTT. The chain joins TRBV10-3 to TRBJ2-2, with a tentative D call TRBD1 (5 bases). The CDR3 is 15 amino acids. The V gene lost 10 bases and the J gene lost 4 bases, with 19 bases spanning the gap. The germline CDR1 and CDR2 sequences are ENHRY and SYGVKD.

This chain links TRBV27 with TRBJ1-2, with 8 bases aligning to TRBD1. This CDR3 region has 12 residues. V lost 6 bases, J lost 8 bases, and 5 bases stayed unmatched. The V gene's germline CDR1 is MNHEY and CDR2 SMNVEV (reference sequence). This CDR3 reads CASRSGGRGYTF. DNA of the CDR3: TGTGCCAGCAGGTCAGGGGGCCGCGGCTACACCTTC.

The chain combines TRBV7-9 with TRBJ2-7; 8 nucleotides line up with TRBD1. The junction had 7 bases not matched to a gene; V was cut back by 2 bases and J by 1 base. Germline-derived CDR1 and CDR2 are SEHNR and FQNEAQ (reference sequence). The CDR3 length is 16 residues. The CDR3 loop is CASSLIVTGGSYEQYF. The DNA of the CDR3 is TGTGCCAGCAGCTTAATAGTTACAGGGGGATCCTACGAGCAGTACTTC.